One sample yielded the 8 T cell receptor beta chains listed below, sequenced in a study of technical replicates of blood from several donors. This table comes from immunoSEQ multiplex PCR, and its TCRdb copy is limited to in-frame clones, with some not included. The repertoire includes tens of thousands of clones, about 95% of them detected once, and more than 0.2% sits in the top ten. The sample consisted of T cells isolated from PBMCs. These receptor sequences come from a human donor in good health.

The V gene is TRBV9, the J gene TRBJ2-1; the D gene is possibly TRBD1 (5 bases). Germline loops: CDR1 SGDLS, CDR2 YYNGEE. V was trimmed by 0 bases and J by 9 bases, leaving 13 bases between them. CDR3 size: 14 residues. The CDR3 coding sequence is TGTGCCAGCAGCGTAGTGTCAGGGATTAGTGAGCAGTTCTTC. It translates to CASSVVSGISEQFF.

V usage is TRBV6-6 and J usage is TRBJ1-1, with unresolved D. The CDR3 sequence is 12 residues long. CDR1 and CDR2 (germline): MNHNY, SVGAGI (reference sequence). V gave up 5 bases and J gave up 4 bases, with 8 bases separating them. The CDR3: CASSVSSTEAFF. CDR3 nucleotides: TGTGCCAGCAGTGTAAGTAGCACTGAAGCTTTCTTT.

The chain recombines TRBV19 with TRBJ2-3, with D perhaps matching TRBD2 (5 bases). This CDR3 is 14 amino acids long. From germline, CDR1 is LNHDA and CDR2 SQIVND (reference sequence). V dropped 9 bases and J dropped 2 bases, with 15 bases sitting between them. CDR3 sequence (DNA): TGTGCCAGCCAAGTCGGGGTTAACACAGATACGCAGTATTTT. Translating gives CASQVGVNTDTQYF.

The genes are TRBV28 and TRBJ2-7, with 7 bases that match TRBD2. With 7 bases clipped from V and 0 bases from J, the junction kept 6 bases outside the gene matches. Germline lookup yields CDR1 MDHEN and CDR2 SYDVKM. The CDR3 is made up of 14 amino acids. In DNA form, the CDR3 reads TGTGCCAGCACTTACAGCGGGATCTCCTACGAGCAGTACTTC. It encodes CASTYSGISYEQYF.

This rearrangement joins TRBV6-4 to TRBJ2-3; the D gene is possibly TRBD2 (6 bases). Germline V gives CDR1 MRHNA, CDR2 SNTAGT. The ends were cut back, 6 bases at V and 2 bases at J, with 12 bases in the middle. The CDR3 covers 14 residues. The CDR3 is CASRAELATDTQYF. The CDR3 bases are TGTGCCAGCAGAGCCGAACTAGCCACAGATACGCAGTATTTT.

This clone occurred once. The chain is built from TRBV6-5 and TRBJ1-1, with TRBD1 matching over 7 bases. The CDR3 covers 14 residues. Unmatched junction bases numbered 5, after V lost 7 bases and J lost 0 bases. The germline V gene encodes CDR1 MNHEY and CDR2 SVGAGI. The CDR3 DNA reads TGTGCCAGCACCCAAGGGGGCGTGAACACTGAAGCTTTCTTT. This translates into CASTQGGVNTEAFF.

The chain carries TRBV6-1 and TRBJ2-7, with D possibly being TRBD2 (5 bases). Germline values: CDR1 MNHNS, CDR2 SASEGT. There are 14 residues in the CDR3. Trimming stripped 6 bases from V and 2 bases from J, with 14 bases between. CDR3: CASRDSRATYEQYF. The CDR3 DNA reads TGTGCCAGCAGGGACTCTAGAGCTACCTACGAGCAGTACTTC.

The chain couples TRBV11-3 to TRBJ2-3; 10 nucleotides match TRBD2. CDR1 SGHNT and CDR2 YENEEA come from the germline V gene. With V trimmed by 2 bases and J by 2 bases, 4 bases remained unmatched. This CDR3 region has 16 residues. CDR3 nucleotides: TGTGCCAGCAGCTTAAGAGCGGGGGGGAACACAGATACGCAGTATTTT. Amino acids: CASSLRAGGNTDTQYF.